Listed here are 30 T cell receptor beta chains from one sample, sequenced in a study of blood T cell repertoires in COVID-19. Clones were read by immunoSEQ multiplex PCR, and TCRdb kept only the in-frame ones, dropping some. The sample contains fewer than 250,000 clones, 84% of which appear only once. Material for sequencing was peripheral blood. These receptors were obtained from a man aged 45-65 years with acute or convalescent COVID-19.

The gene calls are TRBV29-1 and TRBJ2-7, with 7 bases fitting TRBD2. The CDR3 sequence is 14 residues long. V was clipped by 6 bases and J by 2 bases; unmatched bases: 10. CDR1 is SQVTM and CDR2 is ANQGSEA in the germline V gene. This chain's CDR3 is CSVGRSSGPYEQYF. For the CDR3, the DNA is TGCAGCGTGGGGAGGTCTAGCGGACCCTACGAGCAGTACTTC.

The V gene is TRBV28, the J gene TRBJ1-2, with 9 bases that match TRBD1. CDR1 and CDR2 from the germline V gene are MDHEN and SYDVKM. The CDR3 spans 16 residues. Losses at the gene ends were 3 bases for V and 4 bases for J; bases not matched to a gene: 9. The CDR3 reads CASSFLSGQGVYGYTF. The CDR3 DNA reads TGTGCCAGCAGTTTTCTATCGGGACAGGGAGTCTATGGCTACACCTTC.

This chain joins TRBV11-1 and TRBJ1-6; D unresolved. The CDR3 runs to 14 residues. CDR1 is SGHAT and CDR2 is FQDESV in the germline V gene (reference sequence). V dropped 3 bases and J dropped 4 bases, with 7 bases sitting between them. CDR3 DNA sequence: TGTGCCAGCAGCTTGCGGGAGTATAATTCACCCCTCCACTTT. Translated: CASSLREYNSPLHF.

This chain connects TRBV24-1 to TRBJ2-5; 8 bases align to TRBD2. Trimming cost V 9 bases and J 4 bases; bases outside gene matches: 6. Germline V gene data show CDR1 as KGHDR and CDR2 as SFDVKD. The CDR3 length is 13 residues. Here the CDR3 reads CATDGGVLETQYF. CDR3 sequence (DNA): TGTGCCACCGACGGGGGGGTTCTAGAGACCCAGTACTTC.

The chain is built from TRBV30 and TRBJ2-7; the D gene is possibly TRBD1 (6 bases). Between the trimmed V and J ends, which lost 5 bases and 1 base, there was a span of 6 bases. The germline V gene encodes CDR1 GTSNPN and CDR2 SVGIG (reference sequence). There are 11 residues in the CDR3. The DNA for the CDR3 is TGTGCCTGGGGACAGTCCTACGAGCAGTACTTC. This gives the protein CAWGQSYEQYF.

V is TRBV19 and J is TRBJ1-5; possibly TRBD1 for D (6 bases). CDR1 is LNHDA, CDR2 SQIVND, per germline (reference sequence). The ends were cut back, 3 bases at V and 0 bases at J, with 21 bases in the middle. The CDR3 length is 19 residues. CDR3 sequence reads: CASSITTGPSFGSNQPQHF. The CDR3 nucleotides read TGTGCCAGTAGTATTACCACAGGGCCAAGTTTCGGTAGCAATCAGCCCCAGCATTTT.

This clone has more than one count but fewer than ten. The chain links TRBV3-1 (or the pseudogene TRBV3-2) to TRBJ1-6, with D perhaps TRBD1 (5 bases). V was shortened by 3 bases and J by 9 bases, with 6 bases between the two germline ends. In germline, CDR1 is LGHDT, CDR2 YNNKEL (reference sequence). The CDR3 covers 12 residues. The DNA of the CDR3 is TGTGCCAGCAGCCAGACAGCTTCACCCCTCCACTTT. This gives the protein CASSQTASPLHF.

The V gene is TRBV3-1 (or the pseudogene TRBV3-2), the J gene TRBJ2-7; TRBD2 agrees at 8 bases. Germline CDR1 LGHDT, CDR2 YNNKEL (reference sequence). The V segment lost 0 bases and the J segment 3 bases; nucleotides outside the gene matches: 7. The CDR3 has 16 residues. The CDR3 DNA reads TGTGCCAGCAGCCAAGAGTCAACTAGCGGCCGCTACGAGCAGTACTTC. Translation gives CASSQESTSGRYEQYF.

The gene calls are TRBV24-1 and TRBJ2-3, with D uncertain. From germline, CDR1 is KGHDR and CDR2 SFDVKD. CDR3 length: 14 amino acids. The V end was cut by 0 bases, the J end by 4 bases, with 7 bases between. The CDR3 loop is CATSDLAPADTQYF. In nucleotides, the CDR3 is TGTGCCACCAGTGATTTGGCCCCGGCAGATACGCAGTATTTT.

The rearrangement joins TRBV9 to TRBJ1-3; weak D call: TRBD1 (6 bases). This CDR3 has 14 residues. With 0 bases removed from V and 5 bases from J, the gap between germline ends came to 9 bases. Germline CDR1 and CDR2: SGDLS and YYNGEE. The CDR3 nucleotides are TGTGCCAGCAGCGTAGAGACAGGCAGAAACACCATATATTTT. Its translation is CASSVETGRNTIYF.

V and J are TRBV7-9 and TRBJ2-5; D is possibly TRBD2 (5 bases). This CDR3 is built from 13 residues. CDR1 is SEHNR, CDR2 FQNEAQ, per germline (reference sequence). V gave up 2 bases and J gave up 12 bases, with 16 bases separating them. In nucleotides, the CDR3 is TGTGCCAGCAGCTTATACAATTGGGGAGAGGAGTACTTC. Translating it yields CASSLYNWGEEYF.

This clone occurred once. This chain links TRBV7-9 with TRBJ2-3, with 8 bases lining up with TRBD1. The junction had 14 bases not matched to a gene; V was cut back by 5 bases and J by 4 bases. Looked up from germline, CDR1 is SEHNR and CDR2 is FQNEAQ (reference sequence). This CDR3 contains 17 residues. The CDR3 loop is CASSPPRVDRVADTQYF. CDR3 sequence (DNA): TGTGCCAGCAGCCCCCCTCGGGTGGACAGGGTCGCAGATACGCAGTATTTT.

The chain recombines TRBV7-3 with TRBJ1-5, with D possibly TRBD1 on 6 matching bases. The ends were cut back, 4 bases at V and 4 bases at J, with 8 bases in the middle. The CDR3 runs 13 residues. From germline, CDR1 is SGHTA and CDR2 FQGTGA. DNA of the CDR3: TGTGCCAGCAGCTCAAGGGGGAATCAGCCCCAGCATTTT. Its translation: CASSSRGNQPQHF.

The chain couples TRBV19 to TRBJ2-2; 7 bases are shared with TRBD1. The CDR3 extends over 14 amino acids. The germline gives CDR1 LNHDA, CDR2 SQIVND (reference sequence). The V gene end was trimmed by 4 bases and the J gene end by 6 bases; junction bases not matched to a gene: 5. In nucleotides, the CDR3 is TGTGCCAGTAGTACCCAGGGGGTCGCCGGGGAGCTGTTTTTT. Protein: CASSTQGVAGELFF. The complete variable domain, with remaining parts taken from reference TRBV19 and TRBJ2-2, reads DGGITQSPKYLFRKEGQNVTLSCEQNLNHDAMYWYRQDPGQGLRLIYYSQIVNDFQKGDIAEGYSVSREKKESFPLTVTSAQKNPTAFYLCASSTQGVAGELFFGEGSRLTVL.

This clone was counted between two and nine times. This CDR3 is CASSSLDSDTQYF. The DNA for the CDR3 is TGTGCCAGCAGCTCCCTCGACTCAGATACGCAGTATTTT. The genes are TRBV7-3 and TRBJ2-3; D not resolved. Germline CDR1 reads SGHTA; CDR2 reads FQGTGA. V dropped 4 bases and J dropped 4 bases, with 9 bases sitting between them. The CDR3 is 13 residues long. The variable domain in full, completed from reference TRBV7-3 and TRBJ2-3, reads GAGVSQTPSNKVTEKGKYVELRCDPISGHTALYWYRQSLGQGPEFLIYFQGTGAADDSGLPNDRFFAVRPEGSVSTLKIQRTERGDSAVYLCASSSLDSDTQYFGPGTRLTVL.

CDR3 coding DNA: TGTGCCAGCAGCCCCGTGTCTAATGAAAAACTGTTTTTT. Amino acids: CASSPVSNEKLFF. The V and J genes are TRBV7-9 and TRBJ1-4; D unclear. The CDR3 sequence is 13 residues long. V dropped 5 bases and J dropped 3 bases, with 7 bases sitting between them. The V gene's germline CDR1 is SEHNR and CDR2 FQNEAQ (reference sequence).

This rearrangement joins TRBV6-5 to TRBJ2-7; D is ambiguous. Germline lookup yields CDR1 MNHEY and CDR2 SVGAGI. The CDR3 is 13 residues long. V lost 4 bases and J 2 bases, leaving 9 bases between the germline ends. CDR3 amino acids: CASSSGYPYEQYF. The DNA of the CDR3 is TGTGCCAGCAGTTCCGGGTACCCCTACGAGCAGTACTTC.

The V gene is TRBV10-3, the J gene TRBJ1-2; no reliable D call. Looked up from germline, CDR1 is ENHRY and CDR2 is SYGVKD. V lost 3 bases to trimming and J lost 4 bases, with 18 bases between them. The CDR3 has 16 amino acids. The CDR3 here is CAISDPGRDAFYGYTF. CDR3 nucleotide sequence: TGTGCCATCAGTGATCCCGGGAGAGACGCTTTCTATGGCTACACCTTC.

The chain combines TRBV28 with TRBJ1-2, with a possible D match to TRBD1 (5 bases). V was pared by 6 bases and J by 1 base, with 15 bases between. The germline CDR1 and CDR2 sequences are MDHEN and SYDVKM. The CDR3 contains 15 residues. CDR3 nucleotides: TGTGCCAGCAGCCTTCTCGGACATGATAACTATGGCTACACCTTC. This codes for CASSLLGHDNYGYTF.

The CDR3 region is CASSVSDRDKFF. Here the CDR3 DNA reads TGTGCCAGCAGCGTAAGCGACAGGGATAAGTTCTTC. The chain employs TRBV9 and TRBJ2-1, with 7 bases aligning to TRBD1. The germline V gene encodes CDR1 SGDLS and CDR2 YYNGEE. This CDR3 has 12 residues. V dropped 1 base and J dropped 14; count of bases not matched to a gene: 6. The full variable domain, in which reference TRBV9 and TRBJ2-1 provide the parts outside the CDR3, is DSGVTQTPKHLITATGQRVTLRCSPRSGDLSVYWYQQSLDQGLQFLIQYYNGEERAKGNILERFSAQQFPDLHSELNLSSLELGDSALYFCASSVSDRDKFFGPGTRLTVL.

The V gene is TRBV13, the J gene TRBJ1-2; 7 bases agree with TRBD1. In germline, CDR1 is PRHDT, CDR2 FYEKMQ (reference sequence). The CDR3 consists of 14 residues. V lost 2 bases, J lost 8 bases, and 8 bases stayed unmatched. The DNA of the CDR3 is TGTGCCAGCAGCTTAACCGGACAGGATTTAGGCTACACCTTC. This sequence encodes CASSLTGQDLGYTF.

The chain has TRBV10-1 and TRBJ1-1; D may be TRBD1 (5 bases). V gave up 8 bases and J gave up 7 bases, with 17 bases separating them. The CDR3 covers 13 residues. In germline, CDR1 is WNHNN, CDR2 SYGVQD (reference sequence). The DNA for the CDR3 is TGCGCCAGCCGAGGACATACTAGCGGTGAAGCTTTCTTT. It yields the protein CASRGHTSGEAFF.

Notes on this clone: Because the CDR3's place on the DNA is in doubt, the DNA is left out and the CDR3 is given as listed by TCRdb. The chain links TRBV21-1 to TRBJ2-3; no DNA check was done on the table's D call, TRBD1. TRBV21-1 is labeled a pseudogene. Counting both end residues, the CDR3 totals 21 amino acids. CDR3 amino acids: CASSVPWGPGTGWFRTDTQYF.

The genes are TRBV5-4 and TRBJ1-2; possible D gene TRBD1, 6 bases. V was shortened by 1 base and J by 4 bases, with 11 bases between the two germline ends. Germline assignment: CDR1 SGHNT and CDR2 YYREEE (reference sequence). This CDR3 is 14 amino acids long. The CDR3 loop is CASSLPGTTYGYTF. CDR3 nucleotides: TGTGCCAGCAGCTTGCCCGGGACAACCTATGGCTACACCTTC.

This chain's CDR3 is CASNWDRGPGRTEAFF. The CDR3 bases are TGTGCCAGCAATTGGGACAGGGGTCCGGGGAGGACTGAAGCTTTCTTT. The chain recombines TRBV2 with TRBJ1-1; 10 nucleotides align to TRBD1. With 7 bases clipped from V and 5 bases from J, the junction kept 13 bases outside the gene matches. The length of the CDR3 is 16 residues. Germline V gene sequence: CDR1 SNHLY, CDR2 FYNNEI.

This clone has only a few counts. This rearrangement joins TRBV14 to TRBJ1-4, with a tentative D call TRBD1 (6 bases). This CDR3 region has 17 residues. Trimming shortened V by 3 bases and J by 4 bases, and 18 bases separated the two germline ends. The germline V gene encodes CDR1 SGHDN and CDR2 FVKESK. The CDR3 here is CASSHYKTTGLNEKLFF. Here the CDR3 DNA reads TGTGCCAGCAGCCACTATAAGACGACAGGACTTAATGAAAAACTGTTTTTT.

This clone occurred once. The V gene is TRBV5-4, the J gene TRBJ1-2; 7 positions agree with TRBD1. The germline V gene encodes CDR1 SGHNT and CDR2 YYREEE (reference sequence). This CDR3 spans 14 amino acids. Trimming at V came to 4 bases and at J to 4 bases, leaving 7 bases not matched to a gene. CDR3 coding DNA: TGTGCCAGCAGCGCGGGACAGCGCAGCTATGGCTACACCTTC. Protein product: CASSAGQRSYGYTF. Full variable domain (rest looked up from reference TRBV5-4 and TRBJ1-2): ETGVTQSPTHLIKTRGQQVTLRCSSQSGHNTVSWYQQALGQGPQFIFQYYREEENGRGNFPPRFSGLQFPNYSSELNVNALELDDSALYLCASSAGQRSYGYTFGSGTRLTVV.

A single count supports this clone. The chain uses TRBV28 and TRBJ2-7, with D possibly being TRBD1 (5 bases). Germline V gives CDR1 MDHEN, CDR2 SYDVKM. Trimming cost V 2 bases and J 6 bases, with 8 bases left between them. This CDR3 is 12 amino acids long. CDR3: CASSLTTVEQYF. DNA for the CDR3: TGTGCCAGCAGTTTAACGACAGTCGAGCAGTACTTC.

This clone was seen just once. The V and J genes are TRBV18 and TRBJ1-2; TRBD1 matches 8 bases. This CDR3 spans 15 amino acids. CDR1 and CDR2 (germline): KGHSH, LQKENI. The V segment lost 3 bases and the J segment 4 bases; nucleotides outside the gene matches: 7. CDR3 bases: TGTGCCAGCTCACCCGAACAGGGGGTGTTCTATGGCTACACCTTC. Protein sequence: CASSPEQGVFYGYTF.

The gene calls are TRBV5-1 and TRBJ1-3, with 7 bases identical to TRBD1. After removal of 4 bases from V and 0 bases from J, the junction contained 7 bases not matched to a gene. The CDR3 loop spans 16 amino acids. Germline V CDR1 and CDR2: SGHRS, YFSETQ. CDR3 residues: CASSPRDRHSGNTIYF. The CDR3 coding sequence is TGCGCCAGCAGCCCGAGGGACAGACACTCTGGAAACACCATATATTTT.